Given below is one TCR beta chain in context. Its target is not known. This sample stems from a study of T cells in Graves' hyperthyroidism and ophthalmopathy. About the research overall: The blood sample was taken at first diagnosis, before treatment began.

The CDR3 covers 16 residues. CDR1 and CDR2 from the germline V gene are MRHNA and SNTAGT. Losses at the gene ends were 1 base for V and 4 bases for J; bases not matched to a gene: 7. Study-wide results and caveats: Blood samples included most of the expanded thyroid clonotypes exceeding 0.001.

The investigators amplified TCR beta CDR3 regions from RNA transcripts. The HTBI primer set was used in a first-round RT-PCR of the TCR CDR3. Using its own MiXCR run on the multiplex PCR reads, TCRdb lists one record per CDR3 protein. The sample lists about 590,000 distinct CDR3 sequences, 15% to 18% occurring once. Across 18 months, stable Graves' hyperthyroidism was marked by no progression to ophthalmopathy. Patients aged 18 to 65 had newly diagnosed hyperthyroidism of under 2 months' duration. The receptor's source is a woman aged 25 to 39 with Graves' hyperthyroidism. The sample comprised blood. The chain couples TRBV6-4 to TRBJ2-3, with 8 bases matching TRBD2. DNA for the CDR3: TGTGCCAGCAGTGACTGGACGGGAGGGCCCCCAGATACGCAGTATTTT. Protein: CASSDWTGGPPDTQYF.